One and the same sample provided the 26 T cell receptor beta chains below, sequenced in a study of OX40 agonist ivuxolimab in advanced cancers. Profiled with immunoSEQ multiplex PCR; TCRdb holds only in-frame clones, not every one. The sample includes approximately 60,000 clones, around 84% seen only once; the top ten take 4.5% to 5%. Material: CD4+ or CD8+ T cells sorted from blood, obtained in a trial of the OX40 agonist ivuxolimab. All receptors derive from an adult with an advanced solid tumor such as melanoma, head and neck, liver or kidney cancer.

The V call is TRBV11-3, the J call TRBJ2-6; D is undetermined. From germline, CDR1 is SGHNT and CDR2 YENEEA. With 3 bases removed from V and 0 bases from J, the gap between germline ends came to 3 bases. This CDR3 contains 14 residues. The CDR3 is CASSLRSGANVLTF. For the CDR3, the DNA is TGTGCCAGCAGCTTGCGCTCTGGGGCCAACGTCCTGACTTTC.

The chain has TRBV5-1 and TRBJ2-7, with 8 bases that match TRBD1. Per germline, CDR1 SGHRS and CDR2 YFSETQ. The CDR3 sequence is 16 residues long. The V and J ends lost 4 bases and 0 bases, in that order; junction bases with no gene match: 9. The CDR3 is CASSLKWTGSSYEQYF. Written as DNA, the CDR3 is TGCGCCAGCAGCCTAAAATGGACAGGGAGCTCCTACGAGCAGTACTTC.

V usage is TRBV7-9 and J usage is TRBJ1-5; possible D gene TRBD1, 5 bases. The germline gives CDR1 SEHNR, CDR2 FQNEAQ (reference sequence). The CDR3 totals 14 residues. V lost 5 bases and J lost 9, with 17 bases in between. The CDR3 DNA reads as TGTGCCAGCAGCCCCACAGGCGCCTATCGGCCCCAGCATTTT. It yields the protein CASSPTGAYRPQHF.

This clone has just a few counts. The chain joins TRBV7-9 to TRBJ1-2; D is possibly TRBD1 (5 bases). The CDR3 is made up of 12 amino acids. Between the trimmed V and J ends, which lost 3 bases and 6 bases, there was a span of 8 bases. Germline CDR1 SEHNR, CDR2 FQNEAQ (reference sequence). This chain's CDR3 is CASSFTQDGYTF. CDR3 coding DNA: TGTGCCAGCAGCTTCACACAGGATGGCTACACCTTC.

The rearrangement links TRBV5-6 to TRBJ2-1; a weak D match, TRBD2 (6 bases). The CDR3 covers 17 residues. Between the trimmed V and J ends, which lost 0 bases and 6 bases, there was a span of 19 bases. The germline CDR1 and CDR2 sequences are SGHDT and YYEEEE. The CDR3 sequence is CASSLAPSSGGTNEQFF. CDR3 DNA sequence: TGTGCCAGCAGCTTGGCCCCCTCGAGCGGCGGGACCAATGAGCAGTTCTTC.

CDR3 sequence: CATSLLGEDTQYF. The CDR3 DNA reads as TGTGCCACCTCCCTTTTGGGGGAAGATACGCAGTATTTT. The chain couples TRBV27 to TRBJ2-3, with D possibly being TRBD1 or TRBD2 (5 bases each). Trimming removed 10 bases from V and 5 bases from J, with 16 bases in between. Germline V gives CDR1 MNHEY, CDR2 SMNVEV (reference sequence). The CDR3 loop spans 13 amino acids.

The rearrangement uses TRBV29-1 and TRBJ1-4; tentative D call: TRBD1 (5 bases). The CDR3 covers 14 residues. Per germline, CDR1 SQVTM and CDR2 ANQGSEA. V was clipped by 7 bases and J by 4 bases, with 16 bases between them. CDR3 sequence (DNA): TGCAGCGCCGAATCCGGGACCGGTAATGAAAAACTGTTTTTT. Protein product: CSAESGTGNEKLFF. The variable domain in full, with the rest retrieved from reference TRBV29-1 and TRBJ1-4, is SAVISQKPSRDICQRGTSLTIQCQVDSQVTMMFWYRQQPGQSLTLIATANQGSEATYESGFVIDKFPISRPNLTFSTLTVSNMSPEDSSIYLCSAESGTGNEKLFFGSGTQLSVL.

CDR3 sequence reads: CSVVRTGGTEAFF. In DNA form, the CDR3 reads TGCAGCGTCGTGAGGACGGGTGGAACTGAAGCTTTCTTT. The rearrangement uses TRBV29-1 and TRBJ1-1, with D unclear. V was clipped by 6 bases and J by 5 bases, with 16 bases between them. This CDR3 comprises 13 residues. CDR1 is SQVTM, CDR2 ANQGSEA, per germline. The full variable domain, completed using reference TRBV29-1 and TRBJ1-1, is SAVISQKPSRDICQRGTSLTIQCQVDSQVTMMFWYRQQPGQSLTLIATANQGSEATYESGFVIDKFPISRPNLTFSTLTVSNMSPEDSSIYLCSVVRTGGTEAFFGQGTRLTVV.

This clone was detected only a few times. The chain uses TRBV2 and TRBJ1-1; D ambiguous. The CDR3 consists of 13 residues. Per the germline V gene, CDR1 is SNHLY and CDR2 is FYNNEI. The germline V and J ends were trimmed by 6 bases and 6 bases, with 14 bases remaining between them. CDR3 protein: CASRLVGNPEAFF. The DNA of the CDR3 is TGTGCCAGCAGGCTCGTGGGAAATCCTGAAGCTTTCTTT.

The chain has TRBV9 and TRBJ2-3; the D gene is possibly TRBD2 (5 bases). Per the germline V gene, CDR1 is SGDLS and CDR2 is YYNGEE. Trimming shortened V by 3 bases and J by 2 bases, and 13 bases separated the two germline ends. The CDR3 totals 15 residues. As DNA, the CDR3 is TGTGCCAGCAGCGCCGAGCGGACTTACACAGATACGCAGTATTTT. Amino acid sequence: CASSAERTYTDTQYF.

The gene calls are TRBV25-1 and TRBJ2-7; 7 bases are shared with TRBD1. The V gene's germline CDR1 is MGHDK and CDR2 SYGVNS. The V gene end was trimmed by 6 bases and the J gene end by 7 bases; junction bases not matched to a gene: 12. This CDR3 has 14 residues. CDR3 in DNA: TGTGCCAGCAGCAAGGGACAGCAACGAGAGGAGCAGTACTTC. Its protein is CASSKGQQREEQYF.

The V and J genes are TRBV5-8 and TRBJ1-6; the D gene is possibly TRBD1 (6 bases). The CDR3 extends over 14 amino acids. The germline V and J ends were trimmed by 1 base and 9 bases, with 11 bases remaining between them. In germline, CDR1 is SGHTS, CDR2 YDEGEE. The CDR3 reads CASSLTIGGSPLHF. In nucleotides, the CDR3 is TGTGCCAGCAGCTTGACGATAGGGGGTTCACCCCTCCACTTT.

Regarding this clone: Other DNA sequences in the same sample also yield this CDR3. V and J are TRBV5-1 and TRBJ2-2; a possible D gene is TRBD1 (5 bases). This CDR3 comprises 14 residues. V lost 0 bases and J 4 bases, leaving 7 bases between the germline ends. Germline loops: CDR1 SGHRS, CDR2 YFSETQ. In DNA form, the CDR3 reads TGCGCCAGCAGCTTGGGGGGCCGCACCGGGGAGCTGTTTTTT. Its translation: CASSLGGRTGELFF.

The chain combines TRBV7-8 with TRBJ1-1; no definite D call. V lost 5 bases, J lost 5 bases, and 12 bases lay in between. This CDR3 has 13 amino acids. The germline V gene encodes CDR1 SGHVS and CDR2 FQNEAQ. CDR3 region: CASSPERGTEAFF. The CDR3 DNA sequence: TGTGCCAGCAGCCCGGAGCGGGGAACTGAAGCTTTCTTT.

This clone was detected a few times. The chain carries TRBV7-9 and TRBJ2-3; TRBD2 might be the D (6 bases). Germline CDR1 is SEHNR and CDR2 is FQNEAQ (reference sequence). Between the trimmed V and J ends, which lost 1 base and 1 base, there was a span of 9 bases. The CDR3 contains 15 residues. The CDR3 loop is CASSLGRAGTDTQYF. The CDR3 coding sequence is TGTGCCAGCAGCTTAGGGAGGGCGGGCACAGATACGCAGTATTTT.

The chain combines TRBV6-5 with TRBJ2-7, with D unclear. V lost 8 bases to trimming and J lost 1 base, with 15 bases between them. The CDR3 is 14 amino acids. Germline V gene data show CDR1 as MNHEY and CDR2 as SVGAGI. The CDR3: CASRPSRFSYEQYF. For the CDR3, the DNA is TGTGCCAGCCGGCCCTCCAGGTTTTCCTACGAGCAGTACTTC.

J is TRBJ1-1 and V is TRBV2; D gene ambiguous. The V gene lost 4 bases and the J gene lost 0 bases, with 9 bases spanning the gap. This CDR3 region has 14 residues. Germline loops: CDR1 SNHLY, CDR2 FYNNEI. The CDR3 region has the DNA TGTGCCAGCAGTGCGGCTAGAATGAACACTGAAGCTTTCTTT. Its translation is CASSAARMNTEAFF.

The chain employs TRBV7-3 and TRBJ2-2; 8 bases are shared with TRBD1. The germline V gene encodes CDR1 SGHTA and CDR2 FQGTGA. This CDR3 region has 14 residues. Trimming removed 8 bases from V and 2 bases from J; junction bases left unmatched: 4. The CDR3 nucleotides read TGTGCCAGCCGGACAGGGATTAACACCGGGGAGCTGTTTTTT. It encodes CASRTGINTGELFF.

This clone was seen only once. The chain employs TRBV5-1 and TRBJ1-3; the match to TRBD1 covers 8 bases. This CDR3 has 15 amino acids. CDR1 and CDR2 (germline): SGHRS, YFSETQ. V was clipped by 4 bases and J by 8 bases; unmatched bases: 11. As DNA, the CDR3 is TGCGCCAGCAGCGCTACCGGGACAGGCGGCGACACCATATATTTT. Protein: CASSATGTGGDTIYF.

The chain combines TRBV4-1 with TRBJ2-5; D gene ambiguous. V lost 4 bases, J lost 4 bases, and 13 bases lay in between. The CDR3 has 14 residues. The V gene's germline CDR1 is MGHRA and CDR2 YSYEKL. CDR3 amino acids: CASSRQQKSETQYF. CDR3 sequence (DNA): TGCGCCAGCAGCCGTCAACAGAAATCAGAGACCCAGTACTTC.

This clone was observed a few times. The chain combines TRBV4-3 with TRBJ1-5, with D tentatively TRBD1 (6 bases). CDR1 is LGHNA and CDR2 is YSLEER in the germline V gene. The CDR3 totals 15 residues. Trimming removed 0 bases at V and 5 bases at J, with 11 bases between. CDR3: CASSQDRGEYQPQHF. The CDR3 DNA is TGCGCCAGCAGCCAAGATAGGGGGGAGTATCAGCCCCAGCATTTT.

This chain joins TRBV7-9 and TRBJ2-1, with D perhaps matching TRBD1 (5 bases). The length of the CDR3 is 15 residues. V shed 3 bases and J shed 5 bases, with 14 bases lying between them. From germline, CDR1 is SEHNR and CDR2 FQNEAQ (reference sequence). The CDR3 coding sequence is TGTGCCAGCAGCTTGGGTGACAGAGCCCACAATGAGCAGTTCTTC. Its translation: CASSLGDRAHNEQFF. Full variable domain (missing parts from reference TRBV7-9 and TRBJ2-1): DTGVSQNPRHKITKRGQNVTFRCDPISEHNRLYWYRQTLGQGPEFLTYFQNEAQLEKSRLLSDRFSAERPKGSFSTLEIQRTEQGDSAMYLCASSLGDRAHNEQFFGPGTRLTVL.

This clone appeared once. The V and J genes are TRBV19 and TRBJ2-6; D unresolved. CDR1 is LNHDA, CDR2 SQIVND, per germline (reference sequence). The CDR3 extends over 20 amino acids. Trimming left V 1 base short and J 1 base short, with 20 bases between. The CDR3 loop reads CASSIGLVGWSRSGANVLTF. The CDR3, as DNA: TGTGCCAGTAGTATAGGTCTGGTCGGATGGTCAAGATCTGGGGCCAACGTCCTGACTTTC.

The chain uses TRBV5-1 and TRBJ1-1, with TRBD1 as a possible D gene (6 bases). Deletions cut 5 bases from V and 3 bases from J, with 11 bases between. The CDR3 contains 13 residues. CDR1 and CDR2 from the germline V gene are SGHRS and YFSETQ. The CDR3 coding sequence is TGCGCCAGCAGATACAGGGCAGACACTGAAGCTTTCTTT. As protein: CASRYRADTEAFF.

This clone was observed a handful of times. The rearrangement links TRBV6-5 to TRBJ2-5; D may be TRBD1 (6 bases). CDR3 length: 14 residues. Germline V gene sequence: CDR1 MNHEY, CDR2 SVGAGI. Trimming removed 6 bases from V and 2 bases from J, with 13 bases in between. Here the CDR3 DNA reads TGTGCCAGCAGAGGGACATTCAATCAAGAGACCCAGTACTTC. Amino acid sequence: CASRGTFNQETQYF.

Concerning this clone itself: The same CDR3 also results from other DNA sequences found in this sample. The chain is built from TRBV9 and TRBJ2-3; D not certain. The CDR3 covers 14 residues. V was shortened by 0 bases and J by 0 bases, with 5 bases between the two germline ends. Germline-derived CDR1 and CDR2 are SGDLS and YYNGEE. CDR3 sequence (DNA): TGTGCCAGCAGCGTAGACTCTAGCACAGATACGCAGTATTTT. Its protein product is CASSVDSSTDTQYF.